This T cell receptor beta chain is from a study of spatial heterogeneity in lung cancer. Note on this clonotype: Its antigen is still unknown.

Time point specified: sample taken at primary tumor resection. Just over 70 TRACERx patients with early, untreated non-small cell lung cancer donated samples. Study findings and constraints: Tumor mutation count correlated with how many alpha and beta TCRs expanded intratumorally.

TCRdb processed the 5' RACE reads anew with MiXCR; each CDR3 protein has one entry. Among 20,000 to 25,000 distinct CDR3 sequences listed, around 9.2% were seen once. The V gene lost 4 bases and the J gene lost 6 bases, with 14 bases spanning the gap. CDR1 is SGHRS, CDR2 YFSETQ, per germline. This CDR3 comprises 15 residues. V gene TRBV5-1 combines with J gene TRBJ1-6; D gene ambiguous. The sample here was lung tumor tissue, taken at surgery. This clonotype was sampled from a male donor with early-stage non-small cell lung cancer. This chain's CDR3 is CASSPEPGTNSPLHF. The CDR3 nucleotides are TGCGCCAGCAGCCCGGAGCCAGGAACTAATTCACCCCTCCACTTT.